This T cell receptor (beta chain) was obtained from a study of T cells expressing NK-cell markers. Study-wide results and limits: As a fraction of CD8+ T cells, dominant NKG2C+ clonotypes reached about 1.0-7.0% in a handful of donors.

Germline CDR1 is GTSNPN and CDR2 is SVGIG (reference sequence). The CDR3 totals 15 residues. Synthesis of TCR beta cDNA relied on 5'RACE template switching carrying UMIs. From its re-call of the 5' RACE reads, TCRdb lists each CDR3 protein once, without DNA. This sample contains about 150,000 distinct CDR3 sequences. A word on this clonotype: Antigen specificity is unknown.

Sequenced: blood T cells: a sorted CD56 or NKG2C T cell subset, CD4+ or CD8+ T cells, or bulk PBMC T cells (not recorded which). The origin of this receptor is a woman aged 45-60 years in good health. The genes are TRBV30 and TRBJ2-7; there is no DNA to check the TCRdb D call of TRBD2. CDR3 protein: CAWKIRVAGTHEQYF.